This T cell receptor (beta chain) was captured by sequencing in a study of T-cell memory formation after mild COVID-19. TCRdb independently ran MiXCR on the 5' RACE reads; one entry per CDR3 protein. There are some 450,000 distinct CDR3 sequences in the sample; about 20% occur only once, and 20% to 25% lies in the top ten. Germline V gene data show CDR1 as KGHSH and CDR2 as LQKENI. The CDR3 length is 18 residues. V lost 2 bases, J lost 5 bases, and 14 bases stayed unmatched. The sample was PBMCs or a T cell subset sorted from them (not recorded which). V is TRBV18 and J is TRBJ2-1; 8 bases map to TRBD2. The origin of this receptor is a man aged 18 to 35 who had mild COVID-19 (a few samples of this study predate the infection). Cell type and time point are not known. CDR3 DNA: TGTGCCAGCTCACCAACCCGCATCCCGACGGGGGGGAACAATGAGCAGTTCTTC. Translated, it gives CASSPTRIPTGGNNEQFF.